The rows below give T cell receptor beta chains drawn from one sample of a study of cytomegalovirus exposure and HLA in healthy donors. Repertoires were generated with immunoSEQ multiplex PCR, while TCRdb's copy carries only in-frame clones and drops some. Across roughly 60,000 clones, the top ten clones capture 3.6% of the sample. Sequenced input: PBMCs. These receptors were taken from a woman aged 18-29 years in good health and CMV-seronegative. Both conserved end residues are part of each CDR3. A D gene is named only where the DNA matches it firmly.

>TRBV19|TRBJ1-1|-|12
TGTGCCAGTAGTTTGGGAGTCACTGAAGCTTTCTTT
CASSLGVTEAFF
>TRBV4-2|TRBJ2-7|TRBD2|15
TGTGCCAGCAGCCAAGAGCTAGCGGGAGGTTACGAGCAGTACTTC
CASSQELAGGYEQYF
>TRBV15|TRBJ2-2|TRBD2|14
TGTGCCACCGGGACTACCTTTAACACCGGGGAGCTGTTTTTT
CATGTTFNTGELFF
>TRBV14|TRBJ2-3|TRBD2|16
TGTGCCAGCAGCCTTCATTTAGCGGGAGGTTTAGATACGCAGTATTTT
CASSLHLAGGLDTQYF
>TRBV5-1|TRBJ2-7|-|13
TGCGCCAGCAGGACAGAGCAATTCGACGAGCAGTACTTC
CASRTEQFDEQYF
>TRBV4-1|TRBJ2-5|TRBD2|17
TGCGCCAGCAGCCCAAGACCGGGCCTAGCGGCCGAAGAGACCCAGTACTTC
CASSPRPGLAAEETQYF
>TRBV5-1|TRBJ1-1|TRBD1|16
TGCGCCAGCAGCCACGGCAGGGGGGACATGAACACTGAAGCTTTCTTT
CASSHGRGDMNTEAFF
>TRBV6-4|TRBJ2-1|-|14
TGTGCCAGCAGTGACTCGTCGGGTCCCAATGAGCAGTTCTTC
CASSDSSGPNEQFF
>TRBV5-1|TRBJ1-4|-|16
TGCGCCAGCAGCTTTACAAGGGGTTCAGGGCGTGAAAAACTGTTTTTT
CASSFTRGSGREKLFF
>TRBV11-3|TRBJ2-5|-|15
TGTGCCAGCAGTACATCAGGTTTCAGGGGTGAGACCCAGTACTTC
CASSTSGFRGETQYF
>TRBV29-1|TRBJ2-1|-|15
TGCAGCACTGACGGTAGCGAATACACCGACAATGAGCAGTTCTTC
CSTDGSEYTDNEQFF
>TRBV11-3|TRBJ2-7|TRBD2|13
TGTGCCAGCACCTCGGGGGGGTCCTACGAGCAGTACTTC
CASTSGGSYEQYF
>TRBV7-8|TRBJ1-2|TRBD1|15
TGTGCCAGCAGCTTAGCCGGACAGGGGTACTATGGCTACACCTTC
CASSLAGQGYYGYTF
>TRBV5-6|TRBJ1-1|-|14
TGTGCCAGCAGCTTTGGAGGGGCGAACACTGAAGCTTTCTTT
CASSFGGANTEAFF
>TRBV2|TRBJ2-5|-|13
TGTGCCAGCAAGGGGGAGGGCGGTGAGACCCAGTACTTC
CASKGEGGETQYF
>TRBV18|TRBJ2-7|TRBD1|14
TGTGCCAGCTCACAGGGACAGGGGGGTTACGAGCAGTACTTC
CASSQGQGGYEQYF
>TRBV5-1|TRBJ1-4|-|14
TGCGCCAGCAGCTTGGACAGAGATGATGAAAAACTGTTTTTT
CASSLDRDDEKLFF
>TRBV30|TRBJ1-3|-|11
TGTGCCTGGGCCAGGGGAAACACCATATATTTT
CAWARGNTIYF
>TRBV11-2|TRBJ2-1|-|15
TGTGCCAGCAGCCTTTTGTGGGCGGGCGACAATGAGCAGTTCTTC
CASSLLWAGDNEQFF
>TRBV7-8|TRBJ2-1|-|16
TGTGCCAGCAGTTTAAGGAACAGGGGACTTTACAATGAGCAGTTCTTC
CASSLRNRGLYNEQFF
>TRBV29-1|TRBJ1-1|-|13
TGCAGCGTTGGAGGGCGGATGAACACTGAAGCTTTCTTT
CSVGGRMNTEAFF
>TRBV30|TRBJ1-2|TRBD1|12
TGTGCCTGGAGTACAGGGGGCGGTGGCTACACCTTC
CAWSTGGGGYTF
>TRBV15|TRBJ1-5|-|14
TGTGCCACCAGCAGAGACAGGGGCAATCAGCCCCAGCATTTT
CATSRDRGNQPQHF
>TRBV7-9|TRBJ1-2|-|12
TGTGCCAGCAGGCCGAGGCAGTATGGCTACACCTTC
CASRPRQYGYTF
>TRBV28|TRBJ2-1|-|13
TGTGCCAGCAGTCAGGAGGGCCTGGATGAGCAGTTCTTC
CASSQEGLDEQFF
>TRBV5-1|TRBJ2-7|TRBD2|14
TGCGCCAGCAGTCAGCTAGCGGGACTTAACGAGCAGTACTTC
CASSQLAGLNEQYF
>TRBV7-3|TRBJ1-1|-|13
TGTGCCAGCAGCTTAACCCCGGACACTGAAGCTTTCTTT
CASSLTPDTEAFF
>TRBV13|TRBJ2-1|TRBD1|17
TGTGCCAGCAGCCCTCGACAGGGGATCCGCTCCTACAATGAGCAGTTCTTC
CASSPRQGIRSYNEQFF
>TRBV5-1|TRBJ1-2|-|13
TGCGCCAGCAGCTGGGGGGGTAGTTATGGCTACACCTTC
CASSWGGSYGYTF